This T cell receptor beta chain appears in the sequencing data of a study of shared clonotypes between healthy human individuals. The protocol was immunoSEQ multiplex PCR, while the TCRdb copy is restricted to in-frame clones and leaves out a portion. The top ten clones hold approximately 0.13% of a sample with some 2.1 million clones, 90% to 95% of them seen once. Remarks on this clone: No antigen is known for it.

This CDR3 is 13 amino acids long. Germline-derived CDR1 and CDR2 are SEHNR and FQNEAQ (reference sequence). Trimming cost V 5 bases and J 4 bases, with 11 bases left between them. Study-level results: Rarefaction showed that sequencing of sorted subsets was incomplete (despite large depth).

The sample taken for sequencing was naive CD4+ T cells sorted from blood. Subset described: CD45RA+ positively selected. The receptor's source is a man aged 18-30 years in good health. This rearrangement joins TRBV7-9 to TRBJ2-5; D is unresolved. This CDR3 reads CASSPSTIETQYF. The DNA of the CDR3 is TGTGCCAGCAGCCCCTCCACTATAGAGACCCAGTACTTC.